The clone carrying this T cell receptor beta chain turned up a few times. This entry comes from a study of early T cells in non-severe SARS-CoV-2 infection. The CDR3 loop spans 12 amino acids. Germline CDR1 DFQATT, CDR2 SNEGSKA (reference sequence). V lost 7 bases, J lost 4 bases, and 12 bases lay in between. TCRdb fed the 5' RACE reads into MiXCR, producing one record per CDR3 protein. The sample shows tens of thousands of distinct CDR3 sequences, roughly 5.7% of them seen only once. The TCR originated in an adult who was a healthcare worker with PCR-confirmed SARS-CoV-2 infection or an uninfected control (not recorded which). The source material was whole blood. V and J are TRBV20-1 and TRBJ2-3; D perhaps matches TRBD2 (5 bases). This CDR3 is CSVSGWADTQYF. The CDR3 DNA reads as TGCAGTGTATCGGGGTGGGCAGATACGCAGTATTTT.